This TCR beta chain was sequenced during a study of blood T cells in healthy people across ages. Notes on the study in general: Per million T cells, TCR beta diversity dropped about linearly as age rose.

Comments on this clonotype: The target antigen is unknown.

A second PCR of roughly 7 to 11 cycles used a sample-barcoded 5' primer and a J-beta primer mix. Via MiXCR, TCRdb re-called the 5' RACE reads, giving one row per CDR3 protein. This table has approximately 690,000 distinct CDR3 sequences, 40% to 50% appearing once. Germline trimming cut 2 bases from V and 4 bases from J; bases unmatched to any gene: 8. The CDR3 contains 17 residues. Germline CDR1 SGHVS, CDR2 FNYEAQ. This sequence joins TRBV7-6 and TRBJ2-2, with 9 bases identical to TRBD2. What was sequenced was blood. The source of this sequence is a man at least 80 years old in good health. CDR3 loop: CASSLPSGTSPTGELFF. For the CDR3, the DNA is TGTGCCAGCAGCTTACCATCCGGGACTAGCCCCACCGGGGAGCTGTTTTTT.